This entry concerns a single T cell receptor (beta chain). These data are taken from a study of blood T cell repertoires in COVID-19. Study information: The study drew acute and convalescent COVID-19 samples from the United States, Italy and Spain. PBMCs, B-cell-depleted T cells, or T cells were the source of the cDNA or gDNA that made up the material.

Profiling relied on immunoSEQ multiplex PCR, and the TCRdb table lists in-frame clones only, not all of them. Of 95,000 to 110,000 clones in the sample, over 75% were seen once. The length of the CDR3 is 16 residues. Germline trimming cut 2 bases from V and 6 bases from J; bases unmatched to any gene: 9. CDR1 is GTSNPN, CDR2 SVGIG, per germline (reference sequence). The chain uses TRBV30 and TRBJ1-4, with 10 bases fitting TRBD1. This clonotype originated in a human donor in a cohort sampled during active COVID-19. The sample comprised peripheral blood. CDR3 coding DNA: TGTGCCTGGAGTTTCCGGGACAGGGGAGGCTATGAAAAACTGTTTTTT. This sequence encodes CAWSFRDRGGYEKLFF. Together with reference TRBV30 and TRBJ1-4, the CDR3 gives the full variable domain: SQTIHQWPATLVQPVGSPLSLECTVEGTSNPNLYWYRQAAGRGLQLLFYSVGIGQISSEVPQNLSASRPQDRQFILSSKKLLLSDSGFYLCAWSFRDRGGYEKLFFGSGTQLSVL.